The clone carrying this T cell receptor beta chain came up many times. What it binds is not known. The TCR library protocol attached unique molecular identifiers to the individual cDNA molecules. From the 5' RACE reads, TCRdb called clonotypes with MiXCR, one entry per CDR3 protein. Here the sample spans 35,000 to 50,000 distinct CDR3 sequences, 4.5% to 7% being singletons. The data are from a study of early T cells in non-severe SARS-CoV-2 infection. Study summary: Unpaired chains resulted from sequencing bulk RNA of unsorted whole blood.

The CDR3 is 14 residues long. The germline V and J ends were trimmed by 6 bases and 2 bases, with 11 bases remaining between them. CDR1 and CDR2 (germline): LNHDA, SQIVND (reference sequence). Regarding the study as a whole: There was a bias toward anti-spike CD8 responses in VDJdb matching, which missed private and CD4 specificities.

The origin of this receptor is an adult who was a healthcare worker with PCR-confirmed SARS-CoV-2 infection or an uninfected control (not recorded which). The chain is built from TRBV19 and TRBJ2-1, with D perhaps given as TRBD1 or TRBD2 (6 bases each). Sample: whole blood, taken at baseline. The CDR3 DNA is TGTGCCAGTAGAGGGGGAGGAGCCTACAATGAGCAGTTCTTC. It translates to CASRGGGAYNEQFF. Based on the CDR3 plus reference TRBV19 and TRBJ2-1, the full variable domain is DGGITQSPKYLFRKEGQNVTLSCEQNLNHDAMYWYRQDPGQGLRLIYYSQIVNDFQKGDIAEGYSVSREKKESFPLTVTSAQKNPTAFYLCASRGGGAYNEQFFGPGTRLTVL.